The rows below give T cell receptor beta chains drawn from one sample of a study of blood T cell repertoires in COVID-19. Profiled with immunoSEQ multiplex PCR; TCRdb holds only in-frame clones, not every one. The table shows about 30,000 clones, with roughly 65% occurring only once. Specimen: peripheral blood. These receptors were collected from a human donor in a cohort sampled during active COVID-19. Each CDR3 is given with its conserved first and last residue. D genes are given only for firm matches. Expanded clones get a size class; other rows say once, few or many, or leave the size out.

clone_size j_call v_call d_call cdr3_aa cdr3_nt
few TRBJ2-7 TRBV6-6 TRBD1 CASSYPPRGPTYEQYF TGTGCCAGCAGTTACCCCCCGAGGGGGCCCACCTACGAGCAGTACTTC
NA TRBJ2-4 TRBV4-1 TRBD2 CASSPSNLKTSGINIQYF TGCGCCAGCAGCCCATCCAACCTCAAGACTAGCGGGATAAACATTCAGTACTTC
few TRBJ1-2 TRBV19 NA CASSGQASNYGYTF TGTGCCAGTTCCGGACAAGCCTCTAACTATGGCTACACCTTC
NA TRBJ2-1 TRBV7-6 TRBD2 CASTPLAGVNEQFF TGTGCCAGCACCCCACTAGCGGGAGTCAATGAGCAGTTCTTC
NA TRBJ2-1 TRBV28 NA CASSPLGGRANNEQFF TGTGCCAGCAGTCCCCTAGGGGGGAGGGCCAACAATGAGCAGTTCTTC
NA TRBJ2-3 TRBV7-9 NA CASSARARDSTDTQYF TGTGCCAGCAGCGCTCGGGCCCGGGATAGCACAGATACGCAGTATTTT
NA TRBJ2-7 TRBV27 NA CASSLTGPYEQYF TGTGCCAGCAGTTTAACAGGGCCCTACGAGCAGTACTTC
NA TRBJ2-2 TRBV10-3 TRBD2 CAISEPQGSAGVTGELFF TGTGCCATCAGTGAGCCTCAGGGTTCAGCGGGAGTCACCGGGGAGCTGTTTTTT
few TRBJ1-5 TRBV27 NA CASRPGIYSNQPQHF TGTGCCAGCCGTCCGGGGATCTATAGCAATCAGCCCCAGCATTTT
NA TRBJ1-5 TRBV27 TRBD1 CASSWDSYQPQHF TGTGCCAGCAGTTGGGACAGCTATCAGCCCCAGCATTTT
NA TRBJ2-7 TRBV5-1 TRBD1 CASSPGGDRTLYEQYF TGCGCCAGCAGCCCGGGTGGGGACAGAACACTTTACGAGCAGTACTTC
NA TRBJ2-1 TRBV7-2 TRBD2 CASSPSGSLHNEQFF TGTGCCAGCAGCCCGAGCGGGAGCTTACACAATGAGCAGTTCTTC
once TRBJ1-2 TRBV7-9 NA CASSPGGVGYTF TGTGCCAGCAGCCCCGGGGGGGTTGGCTACACCTTC
NA TRBJ2-4 TRBV10-3 NA CAISLGQLAKNIQYF TGTGCCATCAGCCTCGGACAGCTAGCCAAAAACATTCAGTACTTC
NA TRBJ2-7 TRBV28 TRBD2 CASSLTPVGGRTYEQYF TGTGCCAGCAGTTTAACCCCTGTAGGCGGGAGAACCTACGAGCAGTACTTC
NA TRBJ2-7 TRBV5-4 TRBD2 CASSLSGMRSYEQYF TGTGCCAGCAGCCTTAGCGGGATGAGGTCCTACGAGCAGTACTTC
few TRBJ1-2 TRBV29-1 NA CSVETENYGYTF TGCAGCGTTGAGACAGAAAACTATGGCTACACCTTC
NA TRBJ1-2 TRBV10-3 NA CAISESGLEYGYTF TGTGCCATCAGTGAGTCCGGTTTAGAATATGGCTACACCTTC
few TRBJ1-6 TRBV7-9 NA CASSARGFVPLHF TGTGCCAGCAGCGCCCGGGGATTTGTACCCCTCCACTTT
once TRBJ2-7 TRBV5-4 TRBD1 CASSRGGQGAGEQYF TGTGCCAGCAGCCGGGGGGGACAGGGGGCTGGAGAGCAGTACTTC
once TRBJ2-7 TRBV2 NA CASSDSSVNREQYF TGTGCCAGCAGTGACTCCTCGGTTAATCGGGAGCAGTACTTC
NA TRBJ2-7 TRBV3-1/TRBV3-2 TRBD2 CASSQAVFPRAGVTYEQYF TGTGCCAGCAGCCAAGCCGTGTTCCCCAGGGCGGGGGTTACCTACGAGCAGTACTTC
NA TRBJ2-5 TRBV5-4 TRBD2 CASSLDWSGGGETQYF TGTGCCAGCAGCTTGGACTGGAGCGGGGGGGGAGAGACCCAGTACTTC
NA TRBJ2-1 TRBV4-1 TRBD2 CASSQISGSDPHEQFF TGCGCCAGCAGCCAAATTAGCGGGAGTGATCCCCATGAGCAGTTCTTC
NA TRBJ1-2 TRBV27 NA CASSEMGANYGYTF TGTGCCAGCAGTGAAATGGGAGCTAACTATGGCTACACCTTC
NA TRBJ1-6 TRBV7-6 NA CASSLEGGRNSPLHF TGTGCCAGCAGCTTAGAGGGGGGGCGAAATTCACCCCTCCACTTT
NA TRBJ1-3 TRBV7-9 TRBD1 CASSVGQGASVGNTIYF TGTGCCAGCAGCGTGGGACAGGGGGCTTCAGTTGGAAACACCATATATTTT
NA TRBJ2-1 TRBV10-3 TRBD2 CAARAGGPNEQFF TGTGCCGCCAGGGCGGGGGGGCCAAATGAGCAGTTCTTC
NA TRBJ2-5 TRBV7-9 TRBD1 CASSLVTGAKTQYF TGTGCCAGCAGCTTAGTCACAGGGGCAAAGACCCAGTACTTC
NA TRBJ1-3 TRBV7-2 TRBD1 CASSLGDREYGGNTIYF TGTGCCAGCAGCTTAGGGGACAGGGAGTATGGAGGAAACACCATATATTTT
NA TRBJ2-3 TRBV7-3 NA CASSHRADTQYF TGTGCCAGCAGCCACCGCGCAGATACGCAGTATTTT
NA TRBJ1-2 TRBV15 TRBD1 CATSRGGGIGSGYTF TGTGCCACCAGCAGAGGAGGGGGCATAGGAAGTGGCTACACCTTC
few TRBJ1-2 TRBV30 TRBD1 CAWSVSRGQGGYTF TGTGCCTGGAGTGTATCCAGGGGGCAGGGTGGCTACACCTTC
NA TRBJ1-2 TRBV7-3 TRBD1 CASSLFGDSSGYTF TGTGCCAGCAGCTTATTCGGGGACAGTTCAGGCTACACCTTC
few TRBJ1-1 TRBV7-2 NA CASSFFAGDTEAFF TGTGCCAGCAGCTTCTTCGCCGGAGACACTGAAGCTTTCTTT
NA TRBJ2-5 TRBV21-1 NA CASSKYPHGQGKETQYF TGTGCCAGCAGCAAATATCCCCACGGACAGGGTAAAGAGACCCAGTACTTC
NA TRBJ2-7 TRBV7-8 NA CASSLGPTSYEQYF TGTGCCAGCAGCTTAGGCCCTACCTCCTACGAGCAGTACTTC